Presented here are 17 T cell receptor beta chains from one specimen sequenced in a study of early T cells in non-severe SARS-CoV-2 infection. MiXCR, applied by TCRdb to the 5' RACE reads, yields one record per CDR3 protein. The sample shows about 100,000 distinct CDR3 sequences, roughly 13% of them seen only once. The sample taken for sequencing was whole blood. The source is an adult who was a healthcare worker with PCR-confirmed SARS-CoV-2 infection or an uninfected control (not recorded which).

This clonotype showed up just a few times. The chain uses TRBV30 and TRBJ1-4, with 7 positions matching TRBD1. Per the germline V gene, CDR1 is GTSNPN and CDR2 is SVGIG (reference sequence). The CDR3 runs 14 residues. V trimming: 1 base; J trimming: 8 bases; junction bases outside the gene matches: 7. The DNA for the CDR3 is TGTGCCTGGAGTGCACACAGGGGTTCGGAAAAACTGTTTTTT. This codes for CAWSAHRGSEKLFF. Complete variable domain (other parts from reference TRBV30 and TRBJ1-4): SQTIHQWPATLVQPVGSPLSLECTVEGTSNPNLYWYRQAAGRGLQLLFYSVGIGQISSEVPQNLSASRPQDRQFILSSKKLLLSDSGFYLCAWSAHRGSEKLFFGSGTQLSVL.

This clonotype was observed at least ten times. The chain joins TRBV29-1 to TRBJ2-7, with TRBD1 as a possible D gene (6 bases). The germline V gene has CDR1 SQVTM and CDR2 ANQGSEA. The CDR3 totals 16 residues. Trimming left V 1 base short and J 1 base short, with 17 bases between. The CDR3 region has the DNA TGCAGCGTTGAAGGGACAGAAAAAGCAATTTCCTACGAGCAGTACTTC. Translation: CSVEGTEKAISYEQYF.

This chain joins TRBV10-3 and TRBJ2-7; a possible D gene is TRBD2 (7 bases). The ends were cut back, 6 bases at V and 6 bases at J, with 15 bases in the middle. This CDR3 contains 13 residues. Germline V gene data show CDR1 as ENHRY and CDR2 as SYGVKD. In nucleotides, the CDR3 is TGTGCCATCAGGGAAGGGGGGGAGGCCGAGCAGTACTTC. Its protein is CAIREGGEAEQYF.

At least ten counts were recorded for this clonotype. V is TRBV7-6 and J is TRBJ2-3; D ambiguous. This CDR3 spans 14 amino acids. The germline V and J ends were trimmed by 5 bases and 2 bases, with 11 bases remaining between them. Looked up from germline, CDR1 is SGHVS and CDR2 is FNYEAQ. The CDR3 nucleotides are TGTGCCAGCAGCCCCGGCGGCGACACAGATACGCAGTATTTT. This gives the protein CASSPGGDTDTQYF. The full variable domain, with the rest looked up from reference TRBV7-6 and TRBJ2-3, is GAGVSQSPRYKVTKRGQDVALRCDPISGHVSLYWYRQALGQGPEFLTYFNYEAQQDKSGLPNDRFSAERPEGSISTLTIQRTEQRDSAMYRCASSPGGDTDTQYFGPGTRLTVL.

This clonotype has more than one count but fewer than ten. The rearrangement joins TRBV11-2 to TRBJ2-7, with a weak D call TRBD1 (6 bases). Trimming took off 6 bases at V and 0 bases at J, with 12 bases between the two ends. There are 14 residues in the CDR3. The V gene's germline CDR1 is SGHAT and CDR2 FQNNGV. This CDR3 reads CASRQGRSSYEQYF. For the CDR3, the DNA is TGTGCCAGCAGACAGGGCCGGAGCTCCTACGAGCAGTACTTC.

This clonotype was observed many times. V usage is TRBV2 and J usage is TRBJ2-3; D perhaps matches TRBD2 (6 bases). The CDR3 is 14 amino acids. The germline V gene has CDR1 SNHLY and CDR2 FYNNEI. V lost 8 bases, J lost 2 bases, and 14 bases lay in between. The DNA for the CDR3 is TGTGCCAGCCGGGACTCATTATCCACAGATACGCAGTATTTT. It specifies CASRDSLSTDTQYF.

Many counts were recorded for this clonotype. CDR3 region: CASSSDAHNQPQHF. CDR3 sequence (DNA): TGTGCCAGCAGTTCGGACGCCCACAATCAGCCCCAGCATTTT. The genes are TRBV28 and TRBJ1-5; D is ambiguous. CDR3 length equals 14 residues. Germline CDR1 MDHEN, CDR2 SYDVKM. Trimming shortened V by 4 bases and J by 3 bases, and 10 bases separated the two germline ends.

The rearrangement uses TRBV6-5 and TRBJ1-3, with 9 bases matching TRBD1. The CDR3 has 13 amino acids. V dropped 7 bases and J dropped 8; count of bases not matched to a gene: 6. The germline V gene encodes CDR1 MNHEY and CDR2 SVGAGI. The CDR3 is CASIPTGGHTIYF. The CDR3 nucleotides read TGTGCCAGCATTCCGACAGGGGGTCACACCATATATTTT.

At least ten counts were recorded for this clonotype. This chain joins TRBV29-1 and TRBJ2-4; D may match TRBD1 or TRBD2 (5 bases each). Per the germline V gene, CDR1 is SQVTM and CDR2 is ANQGSEA. V shed 4 bases and J shed 2 bases, with 9 bases lying between them. The CDR3 consists of 13 residues. The CDR3 DNA sequence: TGCAGCGTTGTTGGGGGATCCAAAAACATTCAGTACTTC. Translated: CSVVGGSKNIQYF.

This chain links TRBV29-1 with TRBJ1-5; D is unresolved. The CDR3 has 13 amino acids. Germline assignment: CDR1 SQVTM and CDR2 ANQGSEA. Trimming shortened V by 4 bases and J by 3 bases, and 10 bases separated the two germline ends. The DNA of the CDR3 is TGCAGCGTTGTAGGAGGCAACAATCAGCCCCAGCATTTT. Amino acid sequence: CSVVGGNNQPQHF.

This clonotype came up many times. The rearrangement links TRBV28 to TRBJ1-2, with 10 nucleotides matching TRBD1. Losses at the gene ends were 5 bases for V and 5 bases for J; bases not matched to a gene: 8. CDR3 size: 15 residues. Germline CDR1 reads MDHEN; CDR2 reads SYDVKM. The CDR3 here is CASSITGTGVYGYTF. Written as DNA, the CDR3 is TGTGCCAGCAGTATAACCGGGACAGGGGTTTATGGCTACACCTTC.

The chain has TRBV5-4 and TRBJ1-5, with D hard to call. V was trimmed by 3 bases and J by 4 bases, leaving 5 bases between them. CDR1 and CDR2 from the germline V gene are SGHNT and YYREEE (reference sequence). The CDR3 runs 12 residues. The CDR3 spells CASSSQNQPQHF. In DNA, the CDR3 is TGTGCCAGCAGCTCTCAGAATCAGCCCCAGCATTTT.

The chain is built from TRBV20-1 and TRBJ1-5; 8 bases are a match to TRBD1. The CDR3 is 14 amino acids. V lost 8 bases and J lost 1; bases outside the gene matches: 7. Germline V gene lookup returns CDR1 DFQATT and CDR2 SNEGSKA (reference sequence). The CDR3 protein is CSPLGDRSNQPQHF. Written as DNA, the CDR3 is TGCAGTCCCCTTGGGGACAGGAGCAATCAGCCCCAGCATTTT.

The rearrangement joins TRBV20-1 to TRBJ2-3; D gene unclear. Germline CDR1 and CDR2: DFQATT and SNEGSKA (reference sequence). There are 14 residues in the CDR3. Trimming shortened V by 6 bases and J by 3 bases, and 16 bases separated the two germline ends. CDR3 coding DNA: TGCAGTGCCCCCGTCCGAGCAGAGACAGATACGCAGTATTTT. Its translation: CSAPVRAETDTQYF.

This chain connects TRBV6-2 or TRBV6-3 to TRBJ2-5; D is unresolved. This CDR3 has 14 residues. V lost 0 bases and J lost 3, with 8 bases in between. In germline, CDR1 is MNHEY, CDR2 SVGEGT. CDR3 loop: CASSYSERKETQYF. As DNA, the CDR3 is TGTGCCAGCAGTTACTCGGAGCGTAAAGAGACCCAGTACTTC.

The sample holds many counts of this clonotype. The chain has TRBV27 and TRBJ2-4; TRBD1 aligns across 12 bases. The CDR3 is 17 amino acids. With 9 bases clipped from V and 7 bases from J, the junction kept 16 bases outside the gene matches. Germline CDR1 and CDR2: MNHEY and SMNVEV (reference sequence). The CDR3 nucleotides read TGTGCCAGTTCTCACTTGGGGACAGGGGGCATGGAGAACATTCAGTACTTC. Amino acid sequence: CASSHLGTGGMENIQYF.

This clonotype was detected only once. This rearrangement joins TRBV6-2 or TRBV6-3 to TRBJ1-2; D gene uncertain. The V gene lost 6 bases and the J gene lost 4 bases, with 12 bases spanning the gap. The germline V gene encodes CDR1 MNHEY and CDR2 SVGEGT. This CDR3 has 13 residues. The DNA for the CDR3 is TGTGCCAGCAGCCCGGGGTCCTTCTATGGCTACACCTTC. It encodes CASSPGSFYGYTF.